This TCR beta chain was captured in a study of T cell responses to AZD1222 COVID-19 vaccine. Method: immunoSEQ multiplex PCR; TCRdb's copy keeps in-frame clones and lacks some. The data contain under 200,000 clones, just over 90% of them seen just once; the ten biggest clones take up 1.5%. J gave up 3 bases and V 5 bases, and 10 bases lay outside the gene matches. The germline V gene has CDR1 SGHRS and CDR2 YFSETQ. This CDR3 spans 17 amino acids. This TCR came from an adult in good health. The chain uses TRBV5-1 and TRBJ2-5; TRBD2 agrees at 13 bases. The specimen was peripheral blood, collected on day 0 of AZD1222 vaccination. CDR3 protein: CASSYYPGTSGKETQYF. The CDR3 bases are TGCGCCAGCAGTTACTACCCCGGGACTAGCGGGAAAGAGACCCAGTACTTC.